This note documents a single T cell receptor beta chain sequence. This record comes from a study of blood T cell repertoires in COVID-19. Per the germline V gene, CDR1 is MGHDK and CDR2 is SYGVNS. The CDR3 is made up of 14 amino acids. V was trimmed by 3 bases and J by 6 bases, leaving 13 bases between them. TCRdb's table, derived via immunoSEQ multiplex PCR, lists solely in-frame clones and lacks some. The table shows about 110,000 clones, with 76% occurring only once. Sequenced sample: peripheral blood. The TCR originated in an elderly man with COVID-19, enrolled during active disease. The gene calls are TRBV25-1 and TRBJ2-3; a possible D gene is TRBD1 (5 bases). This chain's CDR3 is CASSEQGRWDTQYF. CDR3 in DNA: TGTGCCAGCAGTGAGCAGGGCCGCTGGGATACGCAGTATTTT.